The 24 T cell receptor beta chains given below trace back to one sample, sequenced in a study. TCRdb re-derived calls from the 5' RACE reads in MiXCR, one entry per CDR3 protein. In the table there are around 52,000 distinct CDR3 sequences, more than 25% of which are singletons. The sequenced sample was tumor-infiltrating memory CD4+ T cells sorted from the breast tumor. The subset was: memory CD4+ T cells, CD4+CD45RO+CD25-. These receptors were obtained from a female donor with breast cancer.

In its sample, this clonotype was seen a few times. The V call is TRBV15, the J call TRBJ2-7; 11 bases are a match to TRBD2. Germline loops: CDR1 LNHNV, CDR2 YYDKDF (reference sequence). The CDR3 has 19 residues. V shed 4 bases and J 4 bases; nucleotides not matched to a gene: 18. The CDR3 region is CATSKEVVEGLAAFYEQYF. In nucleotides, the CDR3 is TGTGCCACCAGCAAAGAGGTCGTCGAGGGACTAGCGGCCTTTTACGAGCAGTACTTC.

The CDR3 sequence: CSARVPTLPYGYTF. The CDR3 DNA is TGCAGTGCTAGAGTTCCGACGCTACCCTATGGCTACACCTTC. The rearrangement links TRBV20-1 to TRBJ1-2, with unresolved D. Looked up from germline, CDR1 is DFQATT and CDR2 is SNEGSKA (reference sequence). With 1 base removed from V and 4 bases from J, the gap between germline ends came to 13 bases. CDR3 length equals 14 residues.

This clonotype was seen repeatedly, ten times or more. CDR3 sequence (DNA): TGTGCCAGCAGCCACCTCGGAGGTCGGACTGAAGCTTTCTTT. Residues: CASSHLGGRTEAFF. This chain joins TRBV3-1 and TRBJ1-1; no firm D call. The CDR3 sequence is 14 residues long. V was trimmed by 3 bases and J by 5 bases, leaving 13 bases between them. Germline V gene data show CDR1 as LGHDT and CDR2 as YNNKEL (reference sequence).

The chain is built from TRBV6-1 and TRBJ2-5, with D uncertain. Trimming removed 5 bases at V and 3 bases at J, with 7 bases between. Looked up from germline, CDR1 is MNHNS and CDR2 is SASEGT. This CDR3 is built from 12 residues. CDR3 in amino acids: CASSWAEETQYF. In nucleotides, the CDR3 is TGTGCCAGCAGTTGGGCAGAAGAGACCCAGTACTTC.

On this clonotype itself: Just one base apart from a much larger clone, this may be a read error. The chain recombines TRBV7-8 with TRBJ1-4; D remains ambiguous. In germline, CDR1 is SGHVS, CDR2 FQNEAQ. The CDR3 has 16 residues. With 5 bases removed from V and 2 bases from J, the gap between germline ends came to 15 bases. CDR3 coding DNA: TGTGCCAGCAGCCACGCCAGGTTGATGACTAATGAAAAACTGTTTTTT. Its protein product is CASSHARLMTNEKLFF.

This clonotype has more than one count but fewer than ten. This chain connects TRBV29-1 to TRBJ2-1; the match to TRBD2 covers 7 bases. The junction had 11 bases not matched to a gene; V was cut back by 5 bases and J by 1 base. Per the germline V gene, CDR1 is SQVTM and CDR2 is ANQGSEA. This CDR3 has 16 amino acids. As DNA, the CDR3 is TGCAGCGTTTTAGGTGCGGGGGAGGGGTCCTACAATGAGCAGTTCTTC. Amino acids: CSVLGAGEGSYNEQFF.

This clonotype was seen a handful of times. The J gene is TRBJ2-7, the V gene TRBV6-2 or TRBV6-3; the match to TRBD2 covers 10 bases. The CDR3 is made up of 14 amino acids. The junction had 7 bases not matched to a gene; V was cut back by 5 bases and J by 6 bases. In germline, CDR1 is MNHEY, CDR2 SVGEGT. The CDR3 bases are TGTGCCAGCAGTCCGGGACTAGCGTCATCCGAGCAGTACTTC. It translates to CASSPGLASSEQYF.

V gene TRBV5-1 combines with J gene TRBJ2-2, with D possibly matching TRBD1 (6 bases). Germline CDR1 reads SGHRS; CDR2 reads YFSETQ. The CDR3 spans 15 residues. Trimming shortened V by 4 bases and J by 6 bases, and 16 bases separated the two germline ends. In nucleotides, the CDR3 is TGCGCCAGCAGCCCGACCACAGGGCGGTCCGGGGAGCTGTTTTTT. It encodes CASSPTTGRSGELFF.

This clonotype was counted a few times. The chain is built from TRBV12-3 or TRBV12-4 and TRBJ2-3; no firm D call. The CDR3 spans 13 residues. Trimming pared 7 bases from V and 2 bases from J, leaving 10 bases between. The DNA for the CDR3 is TGTGCCAGCAAAAACCAGGACACAGATACGCAGTATTTT. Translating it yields CASKNQDTDTQYF.

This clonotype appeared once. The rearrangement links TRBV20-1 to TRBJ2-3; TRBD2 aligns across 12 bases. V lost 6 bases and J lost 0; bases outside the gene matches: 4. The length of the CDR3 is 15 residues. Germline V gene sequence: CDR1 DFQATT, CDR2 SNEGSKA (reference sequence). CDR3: CSAWTSGTSTDTQYF. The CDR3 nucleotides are TGCAGTGCGTGGACTAGCGGGACTAGCACAGATACGCAGTATTTT.

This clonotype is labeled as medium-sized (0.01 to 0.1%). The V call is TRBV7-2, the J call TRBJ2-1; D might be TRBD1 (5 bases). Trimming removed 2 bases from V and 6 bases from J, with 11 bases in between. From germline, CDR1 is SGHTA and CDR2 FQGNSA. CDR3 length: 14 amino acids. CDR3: CASSLTGTSNEQFF. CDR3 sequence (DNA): TGTGCCAGCAGCTTAACAGGCACTTCCAATGAGCAGTTCTTC.

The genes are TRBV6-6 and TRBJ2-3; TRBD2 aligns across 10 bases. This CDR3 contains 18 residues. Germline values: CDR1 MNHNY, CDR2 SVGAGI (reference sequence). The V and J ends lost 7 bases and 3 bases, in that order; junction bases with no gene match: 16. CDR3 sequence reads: CASKLALGSGGRTDTQYF. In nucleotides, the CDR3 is TGTGCCAGCAAGCTGGCCCTCGGTAGCGGGGGGCGAACAGATACGCAGTATTTT.

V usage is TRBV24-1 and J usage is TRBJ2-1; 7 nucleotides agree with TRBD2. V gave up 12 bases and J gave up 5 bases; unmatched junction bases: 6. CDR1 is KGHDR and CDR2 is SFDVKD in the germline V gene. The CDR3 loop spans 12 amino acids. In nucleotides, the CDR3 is TGTGCCTCATCGACTAGCAACAATGAGCAGTTCTTC. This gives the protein CASSTSNNEQFF.

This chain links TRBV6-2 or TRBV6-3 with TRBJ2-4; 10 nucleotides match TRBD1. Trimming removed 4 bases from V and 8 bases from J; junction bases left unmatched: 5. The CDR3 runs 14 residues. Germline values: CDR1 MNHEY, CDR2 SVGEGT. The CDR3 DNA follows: TGTGCCAGCAGTTGGGGACAGGGGTCGTACATTCAGTACTTC. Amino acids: CASSWGQGSYIQYF.

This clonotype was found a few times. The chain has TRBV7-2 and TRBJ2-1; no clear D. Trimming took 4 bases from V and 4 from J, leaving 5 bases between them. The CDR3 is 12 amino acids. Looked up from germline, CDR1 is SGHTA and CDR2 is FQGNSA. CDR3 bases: TGTGCCAGCAGCTCTCAATACAATGAGCAGTTCTTC. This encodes CASSSQYNEQFF.

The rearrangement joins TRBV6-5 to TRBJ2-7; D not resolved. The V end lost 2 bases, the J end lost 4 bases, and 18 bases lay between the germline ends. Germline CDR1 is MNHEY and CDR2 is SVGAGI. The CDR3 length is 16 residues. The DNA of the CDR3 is TGTGCCAGCAGTTACCAATTTTTAGGAGCGAATTACGAGCAGTACTTC. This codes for CASSYQFLGANYEQYF.

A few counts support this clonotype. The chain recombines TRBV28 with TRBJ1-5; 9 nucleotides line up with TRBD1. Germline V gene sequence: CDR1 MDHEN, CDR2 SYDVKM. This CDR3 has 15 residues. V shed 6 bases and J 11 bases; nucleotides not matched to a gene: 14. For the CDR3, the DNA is TGTGCCAGCAGAGGCGTAGGACAGGGGACGTTAGCCCAGCATTTT. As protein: CASRGVGQGTLAQHF.

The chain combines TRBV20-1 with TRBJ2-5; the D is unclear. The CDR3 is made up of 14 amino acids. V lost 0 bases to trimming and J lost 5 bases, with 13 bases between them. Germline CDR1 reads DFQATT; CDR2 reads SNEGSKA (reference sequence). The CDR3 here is CSARDRHPIETQYF. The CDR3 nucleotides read TGCAGTGCTAGAGATCGGCACCCCATTGAGACCCAGTACTTC.

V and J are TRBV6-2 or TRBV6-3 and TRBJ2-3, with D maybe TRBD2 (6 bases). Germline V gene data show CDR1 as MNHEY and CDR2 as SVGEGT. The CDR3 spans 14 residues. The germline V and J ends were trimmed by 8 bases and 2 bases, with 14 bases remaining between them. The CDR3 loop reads CASLNGGITDTQYF. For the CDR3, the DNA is TGTGCCAGCTTGAACGGGGGTATCACAGATACGCAGTATTTT.

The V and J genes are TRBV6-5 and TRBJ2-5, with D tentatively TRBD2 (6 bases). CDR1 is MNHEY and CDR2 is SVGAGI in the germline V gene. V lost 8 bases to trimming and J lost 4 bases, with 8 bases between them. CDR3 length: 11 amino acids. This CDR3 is CASWGLETQYF. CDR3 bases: TGTGCCAGCTGGGGACTAGAGACCCAGTACTTC.

The CDR3 here is CASSNSVNTIYF. DNA for the CDR3: TGTGCCAGCAGCAACAGCGTAAACACCATATATTTT. V gene TRBV6-6 combines with J gene TRBJ1-3; D remains unclear. CDR3 length equals 12 residues. V was cut by 6 bases and J by 6 bases, with 9 bases left in between. Germline-derived CDR1 and CDR2 are MNHNY and SVGAGI (reference sequence).

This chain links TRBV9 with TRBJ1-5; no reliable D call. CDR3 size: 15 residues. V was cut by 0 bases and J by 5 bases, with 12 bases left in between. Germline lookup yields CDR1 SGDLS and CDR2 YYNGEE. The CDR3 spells CASSVGGTADQPQHF. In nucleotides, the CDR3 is TGTGCCAGCAGCGTAGGAGGAACAGCGGATCAGCCCCAGCATTTT. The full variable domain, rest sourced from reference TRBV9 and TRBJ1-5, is DSGVTQTPKHLITATGQRVTLRCSPRSGDLSVYWYQQSLDQGLQFLIQYYNGEERAKGNILERFSAQQFPDLHSELNLSSLELGDSALYFCASSVGGTADQPQHFGDGTRLSIL.

For the CDR3, the DNA is TGTGCCAGCAGCCCCATTGGGACCTTCTATGGCTACACCTTC. It translates to CASSPIGTFYGYTF. This chain links TRBV5-6 with TRBJ1-2; possible D gene TRBD1, 5 bases. Per germline, CDR1 SGHDT and CDR2 YYEEEE. This CDR3 contains 14 residues. Trimming left V 4 bases short and J 4 bases short, with 14 bases between.

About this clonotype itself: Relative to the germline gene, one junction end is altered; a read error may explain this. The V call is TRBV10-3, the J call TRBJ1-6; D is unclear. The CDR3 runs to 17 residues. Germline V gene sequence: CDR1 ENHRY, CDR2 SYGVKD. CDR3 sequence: CASSESESSSYNSPLHF. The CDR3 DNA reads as TGTGCCAGCAGTGAGTCGGAATCGAGCTCCTATAATTCACCCCTCCACTTT.